This T cell receptor (beta chain) was documented in a study of OX40 agonist ivuxolimab in advanced cancers. Overall study results and limits: On average, a greater number of expanded clones characterised CD8+ T cells relative to CD4+.

Remarks on this clone: The antigen is unknown.

Libraries were prepared by immunoSEQ multiplex PCR; TCRdb keeps only in-frame clonotypes and omits some of them. The sample contains about 78,000 clones, around 94% of which appear only once. V was cut by 7 bases and J by 4 bases, with 11 bases left in between. CDR1 is GTSNPN and CDR2 is SVGIG in the germline V gene (reference sequence). CDR3 length: 12 amino acids. This specimen was CD4+ or CD8+ T cells sorted from blood, taken in a trial of the OX40 agonist ivuxolimab. The chain has TRBV30 and TRBJ2-1; D is unclear. The clonotype originates from an adult with an advanced solid tumor such as melanoma, head and neck, liver or kidney cancer. The CDR3 reads CASYGRYNEQFF. The CDR3 nucleotides read TGTGCCTCCTACGGACGTTACAATGAGCAGTTCTTC.